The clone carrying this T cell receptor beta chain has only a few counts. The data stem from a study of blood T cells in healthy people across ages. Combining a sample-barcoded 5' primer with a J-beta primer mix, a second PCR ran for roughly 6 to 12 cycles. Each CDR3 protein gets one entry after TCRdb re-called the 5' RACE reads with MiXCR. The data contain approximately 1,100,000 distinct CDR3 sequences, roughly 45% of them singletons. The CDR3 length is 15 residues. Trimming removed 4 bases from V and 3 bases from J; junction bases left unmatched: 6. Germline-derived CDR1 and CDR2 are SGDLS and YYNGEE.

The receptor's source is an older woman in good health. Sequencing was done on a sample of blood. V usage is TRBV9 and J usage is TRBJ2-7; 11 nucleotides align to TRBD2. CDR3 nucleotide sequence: TGTGCCAGCAGCCCGGCACTAGCGGGGGTCTACGAGCAGTACTTC. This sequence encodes CASSPALAGVYEQYF.